This TCR beta chain comes out of a study of cytomegalovirus exposure and HLA in healthy donors. CDR1 is SGHRS and CDR2 is YFSETQ in the germline V gene. V gave up 4 bases and J gave up 1 base, with 14 bases separating them. This CDR3 is 15 amino acids long. The count of this clone is one. This PCR relied on a set of 60 Vbeta primers and 13 Jbeta primers. Some clones are missing from TCRdb's copy, which holds only in-frame ones; the method was immunoSEQ multiplex PCR. This table has around 130,000 clones, around four fifths appearing once. The specimen sequenced was PBMCs. The chain uses TRBV5-1 and TRBJ1-1; weak D call: TRBD1 (6 bases). This sequence originates from a male donor in good health and CMV-seropositive. CDR3 in amino acids: CASSLNQGKNTEAFF. The CDR3 DNA sequence: TGCGCCAGCAGCCTCAATCAGGGGAAGAACACTGAAGCTTTCTTT.